These 9 T cell receptor beta chains originate from one sample sequenced in a study of type 1 and type 2 diabetes patients. PCR was run on genomic DNA. Amplification of the beta chain CDR3 used 30 forward and 13 reverse multiplex primers. TCRdb passed the multiplex PCR reads through MiXCR, listing each CDR3 protein once. The repertoire holds 280,000 or so distinct CDR3 sequences, roughly 50% seen once, with roughly an eighth in the top ten. The sequencing sample was made of peripheral blood mononuclear cells (PBMCs). These receptors all come from a man aged 18 to 35 with type 2 diabetes.

This chain connects TRBV27 to TRBJ1-5; 7 positions match TRBD1. V dropped 8 bases and J dropped 7; count of bases not matched to a gene: 17. This CDR3 comprises 16 residues. Germline CDR1 is MNHEY and CDR2 is SMNVEV (reference sequence). DNA of the CDR3: TGTGCCAGCTGGGACCCTTCCGCAGGGGGGATACAGCCCCAGCATTTT. Its protein is CASWDPSAGGIQPQHF.

Only a few counts were recorded for this clonotype. The rearrangement uses TRBV15 and TRBJ2-7, with 8 bases aligning to TRBD1. With 0 bases clipped from V and 2 bases from J, the junction kept 6 bases outside the gene matches. CDR3 length: 16 residues. The V gene's germline CDR1 is LNHNV and CDR2 YYDKDF (reference sequence). This chain's CDR3 is CATSRDTAGGPYEQYF. The CDR3 DNA sequence: TGTGCCACCAGCAGAGATACGGCAGGGGGCCCCTACGAGCAGTACTTC.

This chain links TRBV6-6 with TRBJ1-2; D is unclear. Trimming pared 6 bases from V and 8 bases from J, leaving 10 bases between. The CDR3 spans 11 residues. CDR1 is MNHNY, CDR2 SVGAGI, per germline (reference sequence). The CDR3 nucleotides read TGTGCCAGCAGACCCGACGGGGGCTACACCTTC. Translation: CASRPDGGYTF.

Regarding this clonotype: Compared with germline, one end of the junction differs, possibly owing to a read error. The V gene is TRBV6-1, the J gene TRBJ2-2; D gene unclear. The CDR3 totals 16 residues. The V gene's germline CDR1 is MNHNS and CDR2 SASEGT. DNA for the CDR3: TGTGCCAGCAGCGAAGTAGGTCGGTACCGCACCGGGGAGCTGTTTTTT. Translating it yields CASSEVGRYRTGELFF.

This clonotype was counted between two and nine times. The chain is built from TRBV7-2 and TRBJ2-7; 9 bases agree with TRBD2. From germline, CDR1 is SGHTA and CDR2 FQGNSA. The CDR3 totals 15 residues. With V trimmed by 5 bases and J by 3 bases, 8 bases remained unmatched. CDR3 nucleotide sequence: TGTGCCAGCAGCGACAATAGCGGGGGAAACTACGAGCAGTACTTC. Amino acid sequence: CASSDNSGGNYEQYF.

The gene calls are TRBV4-2 and TRBJ2-5, with 13 bases identical to TRBD2. The V and J ends lost 6 bases and 5 bases, in that order; junction bases with no gene match: 9. The germline V gene has CDR1 LGHNA and CDR2 YNFKEQ. The CDR3 extends over 16 amino acids. Here the CDR3 DNA reads TGTGCCAGCAGACCACTAGCGGGGGGGCCAGAGGAGACCCAGTACTTC. This translates into CASRPLAGGPEETQYF.

The genes are TRBV4-2 and TRBJ1-2, with unresolved D. The CDR3 extends over 14 amino acids. Trimming pared 0 bases from V and 0 bases from J, leaving 5 bases between. CDR1 LGHNA and CDR2 YNFKEQ come from the germline V gene. CDR3 residues: CASSQETANYGYTF. CDR3 bases: TGTGCCAGCAGCCAAGAGACGGCTAACTATGGCTACACCTTC.

The chain uses TRBV4-3 and TRBJ2-7; TRBD1 might be the D (5 bases). The V end lost 2 bases, the J end lost 1 base, and 12 bases lay between the germline ends. The CDR3 totals 15 residues. Per germline, CDR1 LGHNA and CDR2 YSLEER. CDR3 bases: TGCGCCAGCAGCCAACGCAGGGAAGGATCCTACGAGCAGTACTTC. Translation gives CASSQRREGSYEQYF.

In its sample, this clonotype was seen many times. The V and J genes are TRBV30 and TRBJ2-5; 10 positions match TRBD2. Germline V CDR1 and CDR2: GTSNPN, SVGIG (reference sequence). The CDR3 length is 14 residues. J lost 4 bases, V lost 2 bases, and 4 bases had no gene match. This CDR3 is CAWSPSGRVETQYF. The CDR3 DNA reads as TGTGCCTGGAGTCCGAGCGGGAGGGTAGAGACCCAGTACTTC.